The 20 T cell receptor beta chains below were found in one sample sequenced in a study of regulatory T cells in long-lasting Graves disease. The time point here: persistent/refractory GD, antithyroid drugs over 5 years with positive TRAb. Isolated PBMC RNA provided the starting material for the TCR library. Relying on iRepertoire HTBI primers and Arm-PCR of CDR3 regions, the team built TCR beta libraries. TCRdb ran MiXCR on the multiplex PCR reads and lists one entry per CDR3 protein. The table records more than 650,000 distinct CDR3 sequences, 25% to 35% of them present only once. The source was peripheral blood mononuclear cells (PBMCs), collected when the disease was refractory, from a patient treated with antithyroid drugs. These TCRs come from a female donor with Graves disease.

This clonotype has ten or more counts. This chain links TRBV28 with TRBJ1-2; D may be TRBD1 (5 bases). Trimming took off 7 bases at V and 4 bases at J, with 10 bases between the two ends. The CDR3 loop spans 12 amino acids. Germline V lookup: CDR1 MDHEN, CDR2 SYDVKM. CDR3 nucleotide sequence: TGTGCCAGCACCGACAGCCTCTATGGCTACACCTTC. Translating gives CASTDSLYGYTF.

V and J are TRBV20-1 and TRBJ2-5, with TRBD1 matching 7 bases. CDR1 and CDR2 (germline): DFQATT, SNEGSKA (reference sequence). Losses at the gene ends were 1 base for V and 2 bases for J; bases not matched to a gene: 13. This CDR3 spans 17 amino acids. The CDR3 loop reads CSARVPRRDRGQETQYF. Here the CDR3 DNA reads TGCAGTGCTAGAGTCCCCCGTAGGGACAGAGGGCAAGAGACCCAGTACTTC.

This clonotype was seen many times. The chain combines TRBV6-1 with TRBJ2-4, with TRBD2 matching 8 bases. The CDR3 extends over 16 amino acids. J lost 0 bases, V lost 0 bases, and 1 base had no gene match. Germline V gives CDR1 MNHNS, CDR2 SASEGT. The chain's CDR3 is CASSEALAGAKNIQYF. CDR3 sequence (DNA): TGTGCCAGCAGTGAAGCGCTAGCGGGAGCCAAAAACATTCAGTACTTC.

The chain carries TRBV3-1 and TRBJ2-2; TRBD2 matches 9 bases. Trimming removed 1 base from V and 3 bases from J; junction bases left unmatched: 6. Germline V gene lookup returns CDR1 LGHDT and CDR2 YNNKEL (reference sequence). The CDR3 is 17 amino acids. CDR3 loop: CASSQVAGAWDTGELFF. Written as DNA, the CDR3 is TGTGCCAGCAGCCAAGTAGCGGGAGCGTGGGACACCGGGGAGCTGTTTTTT.

V usage is TRBV19 and J usage is TRBJ1-5, with TRBD1 matching 10 bases. The CDR3 totals 17 residues. Looked up from germline, CDR1 is LNHDA and CDR2 is SQIVND (reference sequence). V lost 6 bases and J lost 4; bases outside the gene matches: 12. CDR3 sequence: CASSYPPGQGSNQPQHF. In DNA, the CDR3 is TGTGCCAGTAGCTACCCCCCGGGACAGGGGTCGAATCAGCCCCAGCATTTT.

The sample holds one count of this clonotype. V is TRBV27 and J is TRBJ2-7; 9 positions agree with TRBD1. The CDR3 consists of 15 residues. J gave up 5 bases and V 5 bases, and 10 bases lay outside the gene matches. The germline V gene encodes CDR1 MNHEY and CDR2 SMNVEV (reference sequence). In nucleotides, the CDR3 is TGTGCCAGCAGTCCCCCGGGACAGGGCTCAAACGAGCAGTACTTC. It specifies CASSPPGQGSNEQYF.

This clonotype was recorded many times. The rearrangement joins TRBV12-5 to TRBJ1-1; TRBD1 agrees at 9 bases. CDR1 LGHNT and CDR2 FRNRAP come from the germline V gene. The CDR3 runs to 12 residues. CDR3 DNA: TGTGCCAGCCGGGGACAGGGCACTGAAGCTTTCTTT. It is translated as CASRGQGTEAFF.

This clonotype appeared many times. The rearrangement joins TRBV28 to TRBJ1-4; 10 positions match TRBD1. Germline CDR1 is MDHEN and CDR2 is SYDVKM. V lost 8 bases to trimming and J lost 7 bases; unmatched junction nucleotides: 1. The CDR3 runs to 12 residues. CDR3 sequence: CASGTGVEKLFF. DNA of the CDR3: TGTGCCAGCGGGACAGGGGTTGAAAAACTGTTTTTT.

This clonotype has ten or more counts. V is TRBV28 and J is TRBJ1-5; no clear D. CDR1 and CDR2 (germline): MDHEN, SYDVKM. V lost 6 bases and J lost 5, with 17 bases in between. The CDR3 spans 15 residues. The CDR3 sequence is CASSRLDGLHQPQHF. The CDR3 DNA sequence: TGTGCCAGCAGCCGACTTGACGGCTTGCATCAGCCCCAGCATTTT.

The chain recombines TRBV25-1 with TRBJ1-5, with 9 bases lining up with TRBD1. In germline, CDR1 is MGHDK, CDR2 SYGVNS. The CDR3 length is 14 residues. The trim removed 5 bases at V and 11 bases at J, leaving 10 bases unmatched. CDR3 in amino acids: CASSPGTGIRAQHF. The CDR3 nucleotides read TGTGCCAGCAGTCCCGGGACAGGGATCAGGGCCCAGCATTTT.

Ten or more counts support this clonotype. This chain uses TRBV12-3 or TRBV12-4 with TRBJ2-7, with D perhaps matching TRBD1 or TRBD2 (5 bases each). V lost 7 bases to trimming and J lost 3 bases, with 16 bases between them. The length of the CDR3 is 14 residues. This CDR3 is CASKVGDGHYEQYF. CDR3 DNA sequence: TGTGCCAGCAAGGTGGGGGACGGACACTACGAGCAGTACTTC.

This chain joins TRBV27 and TRBJ2-7; TRBD2 is a possible D gene (5 bases). From germline, CDR1 is MNHEY and CDR2 SMNVEV (reference sequence). The CDR3 is 14 amino acids. V was cut by 4 bases and J by 1 base, with 11 bases left in between. The CDR3: CASSYLTSSYEQYF. CDR3 bases: TGTGCCAGCAGTTATCTAACTAGTTCCTACGAGCAGTACTTC.

The V gene is TRBV25-1, the J gene TRBJ1-1, with 8 nucleotides matching TRBD1. There are 17 residues in the CDR3. The germline V gene encodes CDR1 MGHDK and CDR2 SYGVNS. V lost 3 bases to trimming and J lost 3 bases; unmatched junction nucleotides: 12. The chain's CDR3 is CASSDPGQGGRDTEAFF. Written as DNA, the CDR3 is TGTGCCAGCAGTGATCCTGGACAGGGTGGTAGGGACACTGAAGCTTTCTTT. Complete variable domain (other parts from reference TRBV25-1 and TRBJ1-1): EADIYQTPRYLVIGTGKKITLECSQTMGHDKMYWYQQDPGMELHLIHYSYGVNSTEKGDLSSESTVSRIRTEHFPLTLESARPSHTSQYLCASSDPGQGGRDTEAFFGQGTRLTVV.

This clonotype was detected a few times. This rearrangement joins TRBV6-1 to TRBJ1-4, with unresolved D. The CDR3 loop spans 13 amino acids. Germline values: CDR1 MNHNS, CDR2 SASEGT. Between the trimmed V and J ends, which lost 0 bases and 14 bases, there was a span of 13 bases. The CDR3 nucleotides are TGTGCCAGCAGTGAAGCTTGGAAGGGAGGGCTGTTTTTT. It codes for CASSEAWKGGLFF.

This clonotype was recorded at least ten times. V and J are TRBV28 and TRBJ1-6; possible D gene TRBD1, 6 bases. Germline V gene lookup returns CDR1 MDHEN and CDR2 SYDVKM. V lost 2 bases, J lost 10 bases, and 18 bases lay in between. CDR3 length: 16 residues. CDR3 sequence reads: CASSLVGQGRSSPLHF. The CDR3 coding sequence is TGTGCCAGCAGTTTAGTTGGGCAGGGGAGGTCATCACCCCTCCACTTT.

The chain combines TRBV7-9 with TRBJ1-1; D is perhaps TRBD1 (6 bases). Trimming removed 6 bases at V and 1 base at J, with 12 bases between. The CDR3 is 14 residues long. The V gene's germline CDR1 is SEHNR and CDR2 FQNEAQ (reference sequence). CDR3: CASRTTQGNTEAFF. The CDR3 nucleotides read TGTGCCAGCAGGACCACACAGGGGAACACTGAAGCTTTCTTT.

CDR3 loop: CASSQEIVSSYEQYF. For the CDR3, the DNA is TGCGCCAGCAGCCAAGAGATAGTTTCTTCCTACGAGCAGTACTTC. This chain joins TRBV4-1 and TRBJ2-7; D is ambiguous. The CDR3 consists of 15 residues. With 0 bases removed from V and 1 base from J, the gap between germline ends came to 10 bases. Germline CDR1 MGHRA, CDR2 YSYEKL.

This clonotype was recorded many times. V is TRBV29-1 and J is TRBJ1-1; 11 bases agree with TRBD1. J gave up 7 bases and V 7 bases, and 5 bases lay outside the gene matches. The CDR3 has 12 amino acids. The germline gives CDR1 SQVTM, CDR2 ANQGSEA. The CDR3 sequence is CSGGQGAGEAFF. In DNA, the CDR3 is TGCAGCGGAGGACAGGGGGCAGGTGAAGCTTTCTTT.

This clonotype was picked up a small number of times. The chain combines TRBV30 with TRBJ1-5; 8 positions agree with TRBD1. The CDR3 consists of 13 residues. The trim removed 8 bases at V and 3 bases at J, leaving 6 bases unmatched. Germline CDR1 and CDR2: GTSNPN and SVGIG (reference sequence). The CDR3 is CAVRQGNNQPQHF. Written as DNA, the CDR3 is TGTGCCGTTCGACAGGGGAACAATCAGCCCCAGCATTTT.

On this clonotype itself: Possible read error: a much larger clone is one base away. The rearrangement uses TRBV28 and TRBJ1-2; D is unresolved. V lost 6 bases to trimming and J lost 8 bases, with 28 bases between them. CDR1 and CDR2 from the germline V gene are MDHEN and SYDVKM. This CDR3 has 17 amino acids. Here the CDR3 reads CASSPRDVGRNTGGYTF. The CDR3 coding sequence is TGTGCCAGCAGCCCCCGTGACGTCGGGAGGAACACTGGGGGCTACACCTTC.